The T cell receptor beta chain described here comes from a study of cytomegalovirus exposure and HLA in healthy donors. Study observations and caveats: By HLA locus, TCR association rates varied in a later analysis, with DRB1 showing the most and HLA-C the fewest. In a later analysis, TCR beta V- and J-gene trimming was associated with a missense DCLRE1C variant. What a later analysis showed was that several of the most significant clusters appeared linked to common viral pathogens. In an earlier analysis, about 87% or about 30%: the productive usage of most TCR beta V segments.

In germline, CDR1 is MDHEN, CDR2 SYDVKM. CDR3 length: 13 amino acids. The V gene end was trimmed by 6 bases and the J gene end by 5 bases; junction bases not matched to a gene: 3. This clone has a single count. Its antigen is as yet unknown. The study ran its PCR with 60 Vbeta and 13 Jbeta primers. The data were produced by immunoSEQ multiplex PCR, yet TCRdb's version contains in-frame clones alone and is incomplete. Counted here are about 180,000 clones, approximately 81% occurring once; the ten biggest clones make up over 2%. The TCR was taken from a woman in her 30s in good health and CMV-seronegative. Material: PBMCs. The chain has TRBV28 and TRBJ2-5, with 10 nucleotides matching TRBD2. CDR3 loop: CASSGLAAETQYF. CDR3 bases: TGTGCCAGCAGCGGACTAGCGGCCGAGACCCAGTACTTC.